These 23 T cell receptor beta chains were sequenced from one sample in a study of T cell responses to AZD1222 COVID-19 vaccine (dated by TCRdb to the early 2020s). Receptor libraries were prepared by the immunoSEQ multiplex PCR assay. The table comes from immuneACCESS by way of TCRdb, which keeps in-frame sequences with V and J called. Part of the clones is missing from these tables; in studies checked, under half for an unresolved V gene and the rest for unknown reasons. In all, the sample holds 90,000 to 130,000 clones, and around 90% of those were seen once. The ten most abundant clones make up roughly 2.5% of the sample. Interpreted using the paper, the time point label stands for: about 28 days (+/-7) after the second vaccine dose. The sample here was peripheral blood, taken 28 days after the second AZD1222 dose. Every receptor here comes from an adult who received the AZD1222 COVID-19 vaccine.

The chain couples TRBV19 to TRBJ2-1; D possibly matches TRBD1 or TRBD2 (6 bases each). This CDR3 spans 16 amino acids. V dropped 5 bases and J dropped 2 bases, with 16 bases sitting between them. Germline V CDR1 and CDR2: LNHDA, SQIVND (reference sequence). The CDR3 loop is CASSPSGGGAYNEQFF. DNA for the CDR3: TGTGCCAGTAGTCCCTCCGGAGGGGGAGCCTACAATGAGCAGTTCTTC.

The chain employs TRBV10-2 and TRBJ2-7; D gene ambiguous. V dropped 8 bases and J dropped 6 bases, with 14 bases sitting between them. Germline lookup yields CDR1 WSHSY and CDR2 SAAADI. The CDR3 length is 12 residues. DNA of the CDR3: TGCGCCAGCCCTCGGGTATGCTTCGAGCAGTACTTC. This encodes CASPRVCFEQYF.

CDR3 residues: CASSHAGRTNEKLFF. The CDR3 DNA is TGTGCCAGCAGCCACGCCGGCAGGACTAATGAAAAACTGTTTTTT. The chain combines TRBV7-9 with TRBJ1-4; D remains ambiguous. The length of the CDR3 is 15 residues. V lost 5 bases and J 2 bases, leaving 12 bases between the germline ends. Germline CDR1 reads SEHNR; CDR2 reads FQNEAQ (reference sequence). The entire variable domain, with the rest obtained from reference TRBV7-9 and TRBJ1-4, is as follows: DTGVSQNPRHKITKRGQNVTFRCDPISEHNRLYWYRQTLGQGPEFLTYFQNEAQLEKSRLLSDRFSAERPKGSFSTLEIQRTEQGDSAMYLCASSHAGRTNEKLFFGSGTQLSVL.

This chain links TRBV2 with TRBJ2-2, with no clear D. The CDR3 contains 14 residues. In germline, CDR1 is SNHLY, CDR2 FYNNEI. V was trimmed by 1 base and J by 6 bases, leaving 9 bases between them. CDR3 sequence reads: CASSEEQISGELFF. The CDR3 nucleotides are TGTGCCAGCAGTGAAGAACAGATTTCCGGGGAGCTGTTTTTT.

V and J are TRBV6-2 or TRBV6-3 and TRBJ1-5, with D hard to call. The CDR3 is made up of 13 amino acids. Trimming stripped 4 bases from V and 3 bases from J, with 7 bases between. Germline values: CDR1 MNHEY, CDR2 SVGEGT. The chain's CDR3 is CASSSNPNQPQHF. CDR3 nucleotides: TGTGCCAGCAGTTCAAACCCCAATCAGCCCCAGCATTTT.

J is TRBJ1-2 and V is TRBV20-1; D remains ambiguous. The CDR3 is made up of 14 amino acids. Germline V gene lookup returns CDR1 DFQATT and CDR2 SNEGSKA (reference sequence). Trimming stripped 3 bases from V and 7 bases from J, with 18 bases between. The CDR3 nucleotides are TGCAGTGCTAGTTCGAATGGCGAAGCTGGTGGCTACACCTTC. Protein product: CSASSNGEAGGYTF.

The J gene is TRBJ2-7, the V gene TRBV27; 10 bases align to TRBD2. V gave up 5 bases and J gave up 2 bases; unmatched junction bases: 6. Germline CDR1 and CDR2: MNHEY and SMNVEV (reference sequence). The CDR3 is 15 amino acids. The CDR3 region has the DNA TGTGCCAGCAGTCAATTAGCGGGGGGCCCCTACGAGCAGTACTTC. Amino acids: CASSQLAGGPYEQYF.

The rearrangement links TRBV9 to TRBJ1-2; 8 nucleotides agree with TRBD1. This CDR3 contains 12 residues. Germline V gene sequence: CDR1 SGDLS, CDR2 YYNGEE. V lost 5 bases and J lost 7; bases outside the gene matches: 4. The CDR3 loop is CASRDRVVGYTF. Here the CDR3 DNA reads TGTGCCAGCAGGGACAGGGTTGTTGGCTACACCTTC. Filled out from reference TRBV9 and TRBJ1-2, the complete variable domain reads DSGVTQTPKHLITATGQRVTLRCSPRSGDLSVYWYQQSLDQGLQFLIQYYNGEERAKGNILERFSAQQFPDLHSELNLSSLELGDSALYFCASRDRVVGYTFGSGTRLTVV.

DNA for the CDR3: TGTGCCAGCAGCTCGTTGGGGAGGACCCCAGAGACCCAGTACTTC. Its translation: CASSSLGRTPETQYF. The V gene is TRBV7-9, the J gene TRBJ2-5, with TRBD2 as a possible D gene (6 bases). V was shortened by 4 bases and J by 4 bases, with 16 bases between the two germline ends. This CDR3 region has 15 residues. Germline V gives CDR1 SEHNR, CDR2 FQNEAQ (reference sequence).

The J gene is TRBJ2-2, the V gene TRBV7-2; TRBD2 might be the D (6 bases). CDR3 length: 15 residues. Germline CDR1 SGHTA, CDR2 FQGNSA. V was shortened by 5 bases and J by 3 bases, with 13 bases between the two germline ends. The CDR3 loop reads CASSVWDFHTGELFF. The CDR3 nucleotides read TGTGCCAGCAGCGTATGGGACTTTCACACCGGGGAGCTGTTTTTT.

The genes are TRBV19 and TRBJ2-7; 7 nucleotides match TRBD1. The CDR3 is made up of 14 amino acids. With V trimmed by 5 bases and J by 4 bases, 8 bases remained unmatched. Germline V gives CDR1 LNHDA, CDR2 SQIVND (reference sequence). The CDR3 DNA sequence: TGTGCCAGTAGTCCACGGGACAGACAGTACGAGCAGTACTTC. Amino acids: CASSPRDRQYEQYF.

CDR3 in DNA: TGTGCCAGCGCTAGCGGGGGGGCGGATGAGCAGTTCTTC. Protein product: CASASGGADEQFF. The rearrangement joins TRBV19 to TRBJ2-1; 12 bases agree with TRBD2. The germline V gene has CDR1 LNHDA and CDR2 SQIVND (reference sequence). J was trimmed by 8 bases and V by 9 bases; bases with no gene match: 5. This CDR3 contains 13 residues.

CDR3: CASSVDRGAGELFF. CDR3 nucleotide sequence: TGTGCCAGCAGTGTTGACAGGGGGGCCGGGGAGCTGTTTTTT. This chain joins TRBV2 and TRBJ2-2, with TRBD1 matching over 9 bases. Per germline, CDR1 SNHLY and CDR2 FYNNEI. V was pared by 4 bases and J by 6 bases, with 3 bases of the junction left unmatched. CDR3 length: 14 residues.

V gene TRBV4-3 combines with J gene TRBJ1-2, with D unresolved. The CDR3 runs 15 residues. In germline, CDR1 is LGHNA, CDR2 YSLEER. With 0 bases removed from V and 1 base from J, the gap between germline ends came to 9 bases. This CDR3 reads CASSQEGSGNYGYTF. The CDR3 DNA sequence: TGCGCCAGCAGCCAAGAAGGGAGTGGTAACTATGGCTACACCTTC.

The chain has TRBV5-1 and TRBJ2-7, with a possible D match to TRBD1 (6 bases). The V end lost 0 bases, the J end lost 6 bases, and 10 bases lay between the germline ends. Germline CDR1 reads SGHRS; CDR2 reads YFSETQ. The CDR3 consists of 13 residues. The CDR3 region has the DNA TGCGCCAGCAGCTTGGTCCGCAGGGGCGAGCAGTACTTC. It codes for CASSLVRRGEQYF.

This chain links TRBV5-6 with TRBJ2-4; D is unresolved. From germline, CDR1 is SGHDT and CDR2 YYEEEE. There are 14 residues in the CDR3. V lost 4 bases, J lost 8 bases, and 16 bases lay in between. The CDR3 reads CASSPQDAPDIQYF. The CDR3 nucleotides read TGTGCCAGCAGCCCCCAGGATGCACCGGACATTCAGTACTTC.

J is TRBJ1-1 and V is TRBV7-9; D unresolved. Trimming cost V 1 base and J 5 bases, with 17 bases left between them. Looked up from germline, CDR1 is SEHNR and CDR2 is FQNEAQ (reference sequence). The CDR3 runs 16 residues. CDR3 in DNA: TGTGCCAGCAGCTTAGGACGAACATGGTCGCGGACTGAAGCTTTCTTT. Encoded protein: CASSLGRTWSRTEAFF.

The V gene is TRBV18, the J gene TRBJ1-2; D may be TRBD1 (6 bases). The CDR3 length is 14 residues. V lost 6 bases to trimming and J lost 7 bases, with 18 bases between them. Germline CDR1 KGHSH, CDR2 LQKENI. This chain's CDR3 is CASSPADGGRGYTF. As DNA, the CDR3 is TGTGCCAGCTCTCCCGCCGACGGGGGCCGTGGCTACACCTTC.

V usage is TRBV5-1 and J usage is TRBJ1-3; unclear D gene. The V gene lost 0 bases and the J gene lost 5 bases, with 9 bases spanning the gap. CDR1 is SGHRS, CDR2 YFSETQ, per germline. The CDR3 consists of 14 residues. The DNA for the CDR3 is TGCGCCAGCAGCTTGGGGGGAGTGCGAAACACCATATATTTT. Translated: CASSLGGVRNTIYF.

V and J are TRBV19 and TRBJ1-6; D gene uncertain. The V gene lost 5 bases and the J gene lost 10 bases, with 12 bases spanning the gap. Germline loops: CDR1 LNHDA, CDR2 SQIVND (reference sequence). The CDR3 is 13 residues long. CDR3: CASSESARSPLHF. CDR3 sequence (DNA): TGTGCCAGTAGTGAGAGCGCTAGATCACCCCTCCACTTT.

The chain links TRBV3-1 (or the pseudogene TRBV3-2) to TRBJ2-7; D is ambiguous. Germline assignment: CDR1 LGHDT and CDR2 YNNKEL (reference sequence). The CDR3 covers 15 residues. The V end was cut by 0 bases, the J end by 0 bases, with 9 bases between. The CDR3 region has the DNA TGTGCCAGCAGCCAAGACACACTTAGCTCCTACGAGCAGTACTTC. Protein sequence: CASSQDTLSSYEQYF.

The rearrangement uses TRBV5-6 and TRBJ2-7; D unresolved. The germline gives CDR1 SGHDT, CDR2 YYEEEE. V dropped 4 bases and J dropped 11 bases, with 16 bases sitting between them. The CDR3 covers 12 residues. CDR3 nucleotides: TGTGCCAGCAGCCGGACCAACCGAGGAGAGTACTTC. It encodes CASSRTNRGEYF.

This chain uses TRBV11-2 with TRBJ2-7; D gene unclear. Trimming shortened V by 1 base and J by 4 bases, and 5 bases separated the two germline ends. Germline values: CDR1 SGHAT, CDR2 FQNNGV. The CDR3 covers 12 residues. Written as DNA, the CDR3 is TGTGCCAGCAGCTTAGCCAGGTACGAGCAGTACTTC. Amino acids: CASSLARYEQYF.